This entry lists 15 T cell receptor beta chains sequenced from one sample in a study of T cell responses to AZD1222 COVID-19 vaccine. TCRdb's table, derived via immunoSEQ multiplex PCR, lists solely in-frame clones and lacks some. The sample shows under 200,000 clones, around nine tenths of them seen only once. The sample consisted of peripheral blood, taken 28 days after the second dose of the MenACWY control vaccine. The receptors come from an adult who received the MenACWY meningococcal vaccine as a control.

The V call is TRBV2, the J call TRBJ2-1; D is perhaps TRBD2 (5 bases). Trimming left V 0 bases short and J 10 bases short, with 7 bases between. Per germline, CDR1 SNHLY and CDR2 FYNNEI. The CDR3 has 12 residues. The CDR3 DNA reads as TGTGCCAGCAGTGAAGCCAGACTAGAGCAGTTCTTC. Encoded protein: CASSEARLEQFF.

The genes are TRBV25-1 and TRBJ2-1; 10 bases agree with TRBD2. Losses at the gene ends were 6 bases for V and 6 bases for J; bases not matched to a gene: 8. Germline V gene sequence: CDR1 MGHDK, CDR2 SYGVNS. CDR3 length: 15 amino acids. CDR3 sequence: CASSHTSGIGNEQFF. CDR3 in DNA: TGTGCCAGCAGCCACACTAGCGGGATAGGCAATGAGCAGTTCTTC.

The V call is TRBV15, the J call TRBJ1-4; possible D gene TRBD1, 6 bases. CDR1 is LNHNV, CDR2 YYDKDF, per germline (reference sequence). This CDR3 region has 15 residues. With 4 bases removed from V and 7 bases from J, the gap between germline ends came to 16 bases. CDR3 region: CATSIDRTAIEKLFF. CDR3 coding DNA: TGTGCCACCAGCATAGACAGGACCGCTATTGAAAAACTGTTTTTT.

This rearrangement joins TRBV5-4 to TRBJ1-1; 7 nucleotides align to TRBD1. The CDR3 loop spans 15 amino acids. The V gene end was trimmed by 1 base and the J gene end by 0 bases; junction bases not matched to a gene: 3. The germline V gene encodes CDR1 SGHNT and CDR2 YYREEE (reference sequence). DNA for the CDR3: TGTGCCAGCAGCTTGCCAGGACAGGTGAACACTGAAGCTTTCTTT. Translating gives CASSLPGQVNTEAFF.

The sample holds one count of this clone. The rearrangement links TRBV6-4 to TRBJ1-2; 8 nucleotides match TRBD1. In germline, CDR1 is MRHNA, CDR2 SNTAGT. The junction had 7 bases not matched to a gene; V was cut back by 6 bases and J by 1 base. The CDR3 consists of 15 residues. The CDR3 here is CASSFWTGSNYGYTF. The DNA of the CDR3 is TGTGCCAGCAGCTTTTGGACAGGGAGTAACTATGGCTACACCTTC.

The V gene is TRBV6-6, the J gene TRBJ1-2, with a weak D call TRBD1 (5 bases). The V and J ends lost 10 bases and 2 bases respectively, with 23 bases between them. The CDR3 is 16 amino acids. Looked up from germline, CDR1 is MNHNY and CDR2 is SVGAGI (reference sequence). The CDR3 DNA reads TGTGCCATTCGAACCGGGACCCTATCTTTAAACTATGGCTACACCTTC. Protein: CAIRTGTLSLNYGYTF.

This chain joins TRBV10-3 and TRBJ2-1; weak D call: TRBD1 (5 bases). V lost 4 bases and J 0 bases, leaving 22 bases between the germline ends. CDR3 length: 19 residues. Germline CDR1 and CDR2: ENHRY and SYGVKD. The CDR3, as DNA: TGTGCCATCAGTGTGAGGCAGGGAAAGCCGCTGGGCTCCTACAATGAGCAGTTCTTC. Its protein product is CAISVRQGKPLGSYNEQFF.

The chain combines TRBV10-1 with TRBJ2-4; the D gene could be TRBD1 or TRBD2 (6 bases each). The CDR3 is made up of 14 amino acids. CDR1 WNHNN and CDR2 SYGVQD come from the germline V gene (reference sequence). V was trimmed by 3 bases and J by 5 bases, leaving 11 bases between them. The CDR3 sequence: CASSEGGSENIQYF. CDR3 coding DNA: TGCGCCAGCAGTGAAGGGGGGTCTGAAAACATTCAGTACTTC.

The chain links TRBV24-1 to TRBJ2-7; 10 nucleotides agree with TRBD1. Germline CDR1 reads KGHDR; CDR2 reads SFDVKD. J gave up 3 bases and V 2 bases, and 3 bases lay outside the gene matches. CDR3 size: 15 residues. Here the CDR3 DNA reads TGTGCCACCAGTGATTCGACAGGGGGCCTCTACGAGCAGTACTTC. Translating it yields CATSDSTGGLYEQYF.

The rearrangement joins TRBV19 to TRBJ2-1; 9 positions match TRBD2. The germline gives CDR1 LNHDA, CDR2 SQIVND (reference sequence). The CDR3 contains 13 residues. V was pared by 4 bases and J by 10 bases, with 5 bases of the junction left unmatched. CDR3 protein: CASSTQLAGEQFF. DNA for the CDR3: TGTGCCAGTAGTACCCAGCTAGCGGGGGAGCAGTTCTTC.

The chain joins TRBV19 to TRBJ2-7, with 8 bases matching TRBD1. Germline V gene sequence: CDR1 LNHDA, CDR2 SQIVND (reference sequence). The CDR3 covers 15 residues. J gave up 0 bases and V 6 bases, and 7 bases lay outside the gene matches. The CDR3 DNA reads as TGTGCCAGTAGCCGACAGGGGACGGACTCCTACGAGCAGTACTTC. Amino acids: CASSRQGTDSYEQYF.

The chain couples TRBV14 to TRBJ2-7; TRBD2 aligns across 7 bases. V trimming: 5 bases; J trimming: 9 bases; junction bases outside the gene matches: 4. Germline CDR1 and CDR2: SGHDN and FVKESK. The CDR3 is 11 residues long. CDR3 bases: TGTGCCAGCAGCTTCGGGGGGTGGCAGTACTTC. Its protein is CASSFGGWQYF. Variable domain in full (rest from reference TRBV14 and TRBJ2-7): EAGVTQFPSHSVIEKGQTVTLRCDPISGHDNLYWYRRVMGKEIKFLLHFVKESKQDESGMPNNRFLAERTGGTYSTLKVQPAELEDSGVYFCASSFGGWQYFGPGTRLTVT.

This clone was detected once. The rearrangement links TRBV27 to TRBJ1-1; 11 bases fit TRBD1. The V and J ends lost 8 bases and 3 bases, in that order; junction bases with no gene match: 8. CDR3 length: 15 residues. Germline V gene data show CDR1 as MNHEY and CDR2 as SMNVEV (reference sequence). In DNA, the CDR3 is TGTGCCAGCGGGCGGACAGGGGGCCAGGACACTGAAGCTTTCTTT. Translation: CASGRTGGQDTEAFF.

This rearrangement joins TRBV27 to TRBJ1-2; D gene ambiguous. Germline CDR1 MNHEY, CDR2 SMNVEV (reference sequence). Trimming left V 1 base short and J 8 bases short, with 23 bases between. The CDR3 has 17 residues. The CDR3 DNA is TGTGCCAGCAGTTTATACGTGGCAGGCTCGGCTTCGGGGGGCTACACCTTC. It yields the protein CASSLYVAGSASGGYTF.

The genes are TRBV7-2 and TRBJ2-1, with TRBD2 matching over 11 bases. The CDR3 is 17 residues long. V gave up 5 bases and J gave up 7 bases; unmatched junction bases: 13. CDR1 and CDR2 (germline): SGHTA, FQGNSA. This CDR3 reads CASSTRVAGGPLNEQFF. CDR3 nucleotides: TGTGCCAGCAGCACCCGGGTAGCGGGAGGGCCATTAAATGAGCAGTTCTTC.